The 28 T cell receptor beta chains listed next were all sequenced from one sample in a study of OX40 agonist ivuxolimab in advanced cancers. Assay: immunoSEQ multiplex PCR; the TCRdb copy retains only in-frame clones and omits some. This sample yields about 48,000 clones, of which about 83% are seen a single time; about 1% belongs to the top ten. This specimen consisted of CD4+ or CD8+ T cells sorted from blood, obtained in a trial of the OX40 agonist ivuxolimab. The receptors shown here come from an adult with an advanced solid tumor such as melanoma, head and neck, liver or kidney cancer.

This chain links TRBV30 with TRBJ1-2, with D unclear. From germline, CDR1 is GTSNPN and CDR2 SVGIG (reference sequence). V lost 0 bases and J 6 bases, leaving 20 bases between the germline ends. The CDR3 loop spans 16 amino acids. The CDR3 sequence is CAWSVASLKSLDGYTF. CDR3 DNA sequence: TGTGCCTGGAGTGTGGCCAGTCTTAAGTCTTTGGATGGCTACACCTTC.

The rearrangement joins TRBV19 to TRBJ1-2; unclear D gene. Trimming left V 7 bases short and J 1 base short, with 13 bases between. CDR1 LNHDA and CDR2 SQIVND come from the germline V gene (reference sequence). The CDR3 is 14 residues long. The CDR3 reads CASKRTENNYGYTF. The CDR3 nucleotides read TGTGCCAGTAAACGCACAGAGAATAACTATGGCTACACCTTC.

This clone has only a few counts. The genes are TRBV5-4 and TRBJ2-5; TRBD2 matches 9 bases. V gave up 0 bases and J gave up 5 bases; unmatched junction bases: 2. This CDR3 has 14 amino acids. CDR1 is SGHNT, CDR2 YYREEE, per germline (reference sequence). The chain's CDR3 is CASSLASGVETQYF. CDR3 DNA: TGTGCCAGCAGCTTGGCTAGCGGGGTGGAGACCCAGTACTTC.

The chain recombines TRBV6-5 with TRBJ2-5; D is possibly TRBD1 (6 bases). Germline-derived CDR1 and CDR2 are MNHEY and SVGAGI. V gave up 5 bases and J gave up 1 base, with 8 bases separating them. This CDR3 has 13 amino acids. CDR3 sequence (DNA): TGTGCCAGCAGTCGGACAGCCCAAGAGACCCAGTACTTC. Translating it yields CASSRTAQETQYF.

This chain uses TRBV5-5 with TRBJ2-6, with no clear D. This CDR3 spans 13 amino acids. Germline V lookup: CDR1 SGHKS, CDR2 YYEKEE (reference sequence). V was cut by 4 bases and J by 5 bases, with 7 bases left in between. The CDR3 is CASSDRRANVLTF. The CDR3 nucleotides are TGTGCCAGCAGCGACCGTAGGGCCAACGTCCTGACTTTC.

The chain joins TRBV11-2 to TRBJ1-2, with D uncertain. This CDR3 comprises 11 residues. V was pared by 5 bases and J by 4 bases, with 5 bases between. Germline V CDR1 and CDR2: SGHAT, FQNNGV. The CDR3: CASSATYGYTF. As DNA, the CDR3 is TGTGCCAGCAGCGCAACCTATGGCTACACCTTC.

This chain connects TRBV5-1 to TRBJ2-5; 9 bases match TRBD2. Germline V lookup: CDR1 SGHRS, CDR2 YFSETQ. The CDR3 length is 15 residues. V was clipped by 4 bases and J by 5 bases; unmatched bases: 9. The CDR3 DNA reads TGCGCCAGCAGCCTTGGCGGGGGGGCTTCGGAGACCCAGTACTTC. Its protein product is CASSLGGGASETQYF.

This sequence joins TRBV18 and TRBJ2-7; no firm D call. Trimming cost V 5 bases and J 4 bases, with 12 bases left between them. The germline V gene encodes CDR1 KGHSH and CDR2 LQKENI. This CDR3 comprises 13 residues. This chain's CDR3 is CASSRGPLYEQYF. CDR3 coding DNA: TGTGCCAGCTCAAGAGGACCCTTATACGAGCAGTACTTC.

A word on this clone: An end of the junction does not agree with germline; a read error may underlie this. The gene calls are TRBV6-1 and TRBJ2-7; D perhaps matches TRBD2 (5 bases). The germline gives CDR1 MNHNS, CDR2 SASEGT. The CDR3 consists of 12 residues. The DNA for the CDR3 is TGTGCGAGCACATTCCCGAGGGACGAGCAGTACTTC. This encodes CASTFPRDEQYF.

This chain links TRBV18 with TRBJ2-5; D is ambiguous. V was pared by 3 bases and J by 5 bases, with 10 bases between. This CDR3 is 13 amino acids long. Germline CDR1 and CDR2: KGHSH and LQKENI. CDR3 sequence: CASSPLLTETQYF. CDR3 bases: TGTGCCAGCTCACCTCTCCTGACCGAGACCCAGTACTTC. Using reference TRBV18 and TRBJ2-5 for the parts outside the CDR3, the full variable domain is NAGVMQNPRHLVRRRGQEARLRCSPMKGHSHVYWYRQLPEEGLKFMVYLQKENIIDESGMPKERFSAEFPKEGPSILRIQQVVRGDSAAYFCASSPLLTETQYFGPGTRLLVL.

The genes are TRBV7-2 and TRBJ2-1; TRBD1 matches at 9 bases. The germline CDR1 and CDR2 sequences are SGHTA and FQGNSA. The CDR3 length is 15 residues. V was pared by 4 bases and J by 9 bases, with 10 bases of the junction left unmatched. The CDR3 spells CASSSGTGLEGEQFF. In DNA form, the CDR3 reads TGTGCCAGCAGCTCAGGGACAGGGCTGGAAGGTGAGCAGTTCTTC.

V is TRBV5-1 and J is TRBJ2-7; 8 bases map to TRBD2. Per germline, CDR1 SGHRS and CDR2 YFSETQ. CDR3 size: 15 residues. Losses at the gene ends were 6 bases for V and 4 bases for J; bases not matched to a gene: 12. CDR3 DNA: TGCGCCAGCACGCCCCTGGCGGGGGGTCAGTACGAGCAGTACTTC. This encodes CASTPLAGGQYEQYF.

The V gene is TRBV7-6, the J gene TRBJ1-3; D perhaps matches TRBD1 (5 bases). Trimming removed 2 bases at V and 4 bases at J, with 9 bases between. The CDR3 length is 14 residues. The germline V gene encodes CDR1 SGHVS and CDR2 FNYEAQ. CDR3 DNA sequence: TGTGCCAGCAGCTTATCAGGGCTCGGAAACACCATATATTTT. Amino acid sequence: CASSLSGLGNTIYF.

V usage is TRBV7-2 and J usage is TRBJ1-1, with D unclear. The CDR3 has 14 amino acids. The V end was cut by 4 bases, the J end by 4 bases, with 13 bases between. Germline V gene sequence: CDR1 SGHTA, CDR2 FQGNSA. CDR3 residues: CASSSRVQRTEAFF. CDR3 DNA: TGTGCCAGCAGCTCCCGTGTGCAGCGCACTGAAGCTTTCTTT.

The chain uses TRBV27 and TRBJ1-2; maybe TRBD1 (5 bases). Germline V lookup: CDR1 MNHEY, CDR2 SMNVEV (reference sequence). The CDR3 totals 14 residues. V was cut by 6 bases and J by 4 bases, with 15 bases left in between. The CDR3 loop is CASRSTGTSYGYTF. The CDR3 DNA is TGTGCCAGCAGGAGCACGGGGACTTCCTATGGCTACACCTTC.

V gene TRBV5-1 combines with J gene TRBJ1-4, with D hard to call. With 5 bases removed from V and 1 base from J, the gap between germline ends came to 12 bases. Germline CDR1 SGHRS, CDR2 YFSETQ. The CDR3 is 15 residues long. As DNA, the CDR3 is TGCGCCAGCAGGATTAACAGTCAAACTAATGAAAAACTGTTTTTT. It translates to CASRINSQTNEKLFF.

This chain joins TRBV19 and TRBJ1-3, with 7 bases matching TRBD1. CDR1 is LNHDA, CDR2 SQIVND, per germline (reference sequence). After removal of 6 bases from V and 1 base from J, the junction contained 3 bases not matched to a gene. The CDR3 runs to 14 residues. CDR3 protein: CASREQGSGNTIYF. CDR3 DNA: TGTGCCAGTAGGGAACAGGGGTCTGGAAACACCATATATTTT. Full variable domain (missing parts from reference TRBV19 and TRBJ1-3): DGGITQSPKYLFRKEGQNVTLSCEQNLNHDAMYWYRQDPGQGLRLIYYSQIVNDFQKGDIAEGYSVSREKKESFPLTVTSAQKNPTAFYLCASREQGSGNTIYFGEGSWLTVV.

The genes are TRBV6-6 and TRBJ1-4, with 10 bases that match TRBD1. The V segment lost 4 bases and the J segment 4 bases; nucleotides outside the gene matches: 0. Germline CDR1 reads MNHNY; CDR2 reads SVGAGI (reference sequence). The CDR3 length is 14 residues. CDR3 in amino acids: CASSWTGGNEKLFF. The DNA of the CDR3 is TGTGCCAGCAGTTGGACAGGGGGTAATGAAAAACTGTTTTTT.

The chain combines TRBV7-2 with TRBJ2-7; D is undetermined. Trimming pared 2 bases from V and 2 bases from J, leaving 7 bases between. There are 13 residues in the CDR3. Germline CDR1 reads SGHTA; CDR2 reads FQGNSA. The CDR3 protein is CASSLLVTYEQYF. The CDR3 nucleotides are TGTGCCAGCAGCTTACTAGTCACCTACGAGCAGTACTTC.

This clone was found once. J is TRBJ2-7 and V is TRBV6-5, with D hard to call. V was pared by 5 bases and J by 4 bases, with 9 bases between. Germline CDR1 reads MNHEY; CDR2 reads SVGAGI. There are 12 residues in the CDR3. The CDR3 sequence: CASSLTQYEQYF. CDR3 nucleotide sequence: TGTGCCAGCAGTCTGACCCAATACGAGCAGTACTTC.

As for this clone: Distinct nucleotide sequences in the sample also encode this CDR3. This chain connects TRBV18 to TRBJ1-3; D call uncertain. This CDR3 has 14 residues. Germline values: CDR1 KGHSH, CDR2 LQKENI. V was pared by 1 base and J by 4 bases, with 8 bases between. In DNA form, the CDR3 reads TGTGCCAGCTCACCACAAGGGTCCGGAAACACCATATATTTT. Amino acid sequence: CASSPQGSGNTIYF.

The chain joins TRBV4-3 to TRBJ2-3; TRBD1 matches at 8 bases. The CDR3 is made up of 14 amino acids. CDR1 LGHNA and CDR2 YSLEER come from the germline V gene. V dropped 3 bases and J dropped 4; count of bases not matched to a gene: 3. The CDR3 protein is CASSQDRDADTQYF. CDR3 in DNA: TGCGCCAGCAGCCAGGACAGGGACGCAGATACGCAGTATTTT.

This chain connects TRBV11-2 to TRBJ2-1; D unresolved. Germline loops: CDR1 SGHAT, CDR2 FQNNGV. The CDR3 is 14 residues long. Deletions cut 0 bases from V and 4 bases from J, with 7 bases between. CDR3 sequence (DNA): TGTGCCAGCAGCTTAGATATCCAGTACAATGAGCAGTTCTTC. It translates to CASSLDIQYNEQFF.

V and J are TRBV30 and TRBJ2-5; 11 nucleotides match TRBD1. Germline loops: CDR1 GTSNPN, CDR2 SVGIG (reference sequence). Trimming took 7 bases from V and 5 from J; bases not matched to a gene: 12. The CDR3 runs to 15 residues. The CDR3 here is CALDRGPTRGETQYF. Here the CDR3 DNA reads TGTGCCTTGGACAGGGGGCCCACAAGGGGGGAGACCCAGTACTTC.

The chain joins TRBV5-6 to TRBJ2-1; D is possibly TRBD1 or TRBD2 (5 bases each). The CDR3 sequence is 15 residues long. V was trimmed by 2 bases and J by 5 bases, leaving 14 bases between them. Germline values: CDR1 SGHDT, CDR2 YYEEEE. The CDR3: CASSFLSQGHNEQFF. As DNA, the CDR3 is TGTGCCAGCAGCTTCCTTTCGCAGGGACACAATGAGCAGTTCTTC.

The V and J genes are TRBV19 and TRBJ2-3, with 9 bases matching TRBD2. Per the germline V gene, CDR1 is LNHDA and CDR2 is SQIVND (reference sequence). The ends lost 4 bases at V and 4 bases at J; junction bases unmatched: 9. This CDR3 is 16 amino acids long. This CDR3 is CASSTTGTSMADTQYF. The CDR3 bases are TGTGCCAGTAGTACCACCGGGACTAGCATGGCAGATACGCAGTATTTT.

This sequence joins TRBV11-2 and TRBJ1-6; D unresolved. Per the germline V gene, CDR1 is SGHAT and CDR2 is FQNNGV. The V end lost 1 base, the J end lost 7 bases, and 5 bases lay between the germline ends. This CDR3 comprises 13 residues. DNA for the CDR3: TGTGCCAGCAGCTTAGCTGGGAATTCACCCCTCCACTTT. This gives the protein CASSLAGNSPLHF.

The chain uses TRBV5-4 and TRBJ1-4; tentative D call: TRBD1 (6 bases). Per germline, CDR1 SGHNT and CDR2 YYREEE (reference sequence). CDR3 length: 15 amino acids. V dropped 2 bases and J dropped 10 bases, with 18 bases sitting between them. The CDR3 DNA follows: TGTGCCAGCAGCTTAGGAGGGACAATCTCCGGAAAACTGTTTTTT. This gives the protein CASSLGGTISGKLFF.